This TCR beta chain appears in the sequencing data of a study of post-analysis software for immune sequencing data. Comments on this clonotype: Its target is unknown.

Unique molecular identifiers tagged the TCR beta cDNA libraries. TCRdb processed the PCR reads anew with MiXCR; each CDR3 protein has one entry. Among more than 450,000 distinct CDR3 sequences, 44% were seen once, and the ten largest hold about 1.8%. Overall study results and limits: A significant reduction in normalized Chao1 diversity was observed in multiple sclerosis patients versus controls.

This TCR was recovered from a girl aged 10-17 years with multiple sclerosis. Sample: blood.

The CDR3 reads CSARDLRGSSPLHF. CDR3 nucleotide sequence: TGCAGTGCTAGAGATCTGAGGGGGAGTTCACCCCTCCACTTT. The V call is TRBV20-1, the J call TRBJ1-6; D possibly corresponds to TRBD1 (6 bases). This CDR3 comprises 14 residues. The germline V and J ends were trimmed by 0 bases and 9 bases, with 12 bases remaining between them. From germline, CDR1 is DFQATT and CDR2 SNEGSKA (reference sequence).